The sequence of this T cell receptor beta chain was determined in a study of beta chain features in type 1 diabetes. Notes on the study in general: Healthy donors had naive, central memory and Treg TCRB repertoires that appeared less similar than those seen among patients. An over-representation of cells with high TCR expression could result from cDNA sequencing.

The germline V gene encodes CDR1 SEHNR and CDR2 FQNEAQ (reference sequence). This CDR3 region has 12 residues. Trimming shortened V by 5 bases and J by 4 bases, and 8 bases separated the two germline ends. Every isolated RNA sample was fully reverse transcribed, so sequencing captured expressed TCRB transcripts. Some clones are missing from TCRdb's copy, which holds only in-frame ones; the method was immunoSEQ multiplex PCR. Here the sample spans about 320,000 clones, less than 15% being singletons. Central memory, naive, regulatory and stem cell-like memory CD4+ cells were sorted by CD45RO/CCR7/CD25/CD127/CD95/CD27. Comment on this clone: Its antigen is currently unknown.

This receptor was taken from a man aged 25 to 40 in good health. This chain links TRBV7-9 with TRBJ1-2; TRBD1 is a possible D gene (6 bases). Sequencing was performed on central memory CD4+ T cells from blood. CDR3 bases: TGTGCCAGCAGCCAGGACAGCTATGGCTACACCTTC. Its protein product is CASSQDSYGYTF.